What follows are 6 T cell receptor beta chains derived from one specimen sequenced in a study of cytomegalovirus exposure and HLA in healthy donors. 13 Jbeta primers and 60 Vbeta primers were used for the PCR. Generated by immunoSEQ multiplex PCR, the TCRdb table keeps only in-frame clones and is missing some. The sample has 90,000 to 100,000 clones; 55% to 75% are singletons. Input material: PBMCs. Every receptor here comes from a man over 45 in good health and CMV-seronegative.

J is TRBJ2-3 and V is TRBV7-2; TRBD2 matches at 8 bases. Germline trimming cut 1 base from V and 3 bases from J; bases unmatched to any gene: 12. Germline CDR1 SGHTA, CDR2 FQGNSA. The CDR3 consists of 18 residues. The CDR3 sequence: CASSLGGFGGAGTDTQYF. The CDR3 DNA is TGTGCCAGCAGCTTAGGGGGTTTCGGGGGGGCCGGGACAGATACGCAGTATTTT.

This chain uses TRBV6-5 with TRBJ2-7; 7 nucleotides line up with TRBD1. Per germline, CDR1 MNHEY and CDR2 SVGAGI. J was trimmed by 0 bases and V by 8 bases; bases with no gene match: 4. The CDR3 spans 13 residues. The CDR3 DNA sequence: TGTGCCAGCCAGAGGGACAGCTCCTACGAGCAGTACTTC. This encodes CASQRDSSYEQYF.

This clone has just a few counts. This sequence joins TRBV7-2 and TRBJ1-1; no firm D call. Germline V gene lookup returns CDR1 SGHTA and CDR2 FQGNSA. V lost 0 bases and J lost 1, with 9 bases in between. The CDR3 length is 15 residues. Written as DNA, the CDR3 is TGTGCCAGCAGCTTAGCGGTATTACAGAACACTGAAGCTTTCTTT. This sequence encodes CASSLAVLQNTEAFF.

The chain couples TRBV15 to TRBJ1-6; D is uncertain. This CDR3 has 14 residues. Germline CDR1 and CDR2: LNHNV and YYDKDF (reference sequence). V shed 1 base and J shed 6 bases, with 7 bases lying between them. CDR3 bases: TGTGCCACCAGCAGAGGGGCGGGTAATTCACCCCTCCACTTT. Its translation: CATSRGAGNSPLHF.

On this clone itself: The junction departs from germline at one end; a sequencing error may be responsible. The CDR3 here is CSSSRAAGKLFF. In DNA form, the CDR3 reads TGTTCCAGCAGCCGAGCGGCGGGAAAACTGTTTTTT. The chain has TRBV7-9 and TRBJ1-4; D is unclear. CDR3 length equals 12 residues. Germline assignment: CDR1 SEHNR and CDR2 FQNEAQ (reference sequence).

This clone came up a few times. The chain joins TRBV7-9 to TRBJ2-1, with TRBD2 matching over 10 bases. Germline values: CDR1 SEHNR, CDR2 FQNEAQ (reference sequence). Trimming removed 5 bases from V and 6 bases from J; junction bases left unmatched: 7. The CDR3 consists of 15 residues. CDR3: CASSLPGLAFNEQFF. CDR3 sequence (DNA): TGTGCCAGCAGCCTACCGGGACTAGCGTTCAATGAGCAGTTCTTC.